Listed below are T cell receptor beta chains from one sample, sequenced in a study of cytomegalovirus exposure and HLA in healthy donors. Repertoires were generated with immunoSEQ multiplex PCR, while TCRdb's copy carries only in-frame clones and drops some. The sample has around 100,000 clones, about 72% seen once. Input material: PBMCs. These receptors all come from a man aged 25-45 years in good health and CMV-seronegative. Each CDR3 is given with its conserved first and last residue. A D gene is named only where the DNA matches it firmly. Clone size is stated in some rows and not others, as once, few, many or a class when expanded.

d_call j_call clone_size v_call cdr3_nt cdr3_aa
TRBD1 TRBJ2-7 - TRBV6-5 TGTGCCAGCAGTCATGGACAGGTTAACGAGCAGTACTTC CASSHGQVNEQYF
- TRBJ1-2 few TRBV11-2 TGTGCCAGCAGCTTAGACCGCGGGGCTAACTATGGCTACACCTTC CASSLDRGANYGYTF
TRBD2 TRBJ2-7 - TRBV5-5 TGTGCCAGCAGCCCGGGACTAGCGGGAGAGGGCGAGCAGTACTTC CASSPGLAGEGEQYF
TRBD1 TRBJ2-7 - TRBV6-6 TGTGCCAGCAGCCCCCGGGACAGCTCCTACGAGCAGTACTTC CASSPRDSSYEQYF
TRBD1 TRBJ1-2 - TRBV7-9 TGTGCCAGCAGCCCCTGGACAGGGGGCCTAACTAACTATGGCTACACCTTC CASSPWTGGLTNYGYTF
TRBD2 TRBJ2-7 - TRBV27 TGTGCCAGCAGTTTACTAGCGGATTACTACGAGCAGTACTTC CASSLLADYYEQYF
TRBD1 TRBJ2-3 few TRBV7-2 TGTGCCAGCAGCACCCGGACAGGGGGGACAGATACGCAGTATTTT CASSTRTGGTDTQYF
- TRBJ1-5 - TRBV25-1 TGTGCCAGCAGTGTAGGGGTTAGCAATCAGCCCCAGCATTTT CASSVGVSNQPQHF
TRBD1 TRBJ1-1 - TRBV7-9 TGTGCCAGCAGCCCCCAAAACAGGGGGCTCAAGAACACTGAAGCTTTCTTT CASSPQNRGLKNTEAFF
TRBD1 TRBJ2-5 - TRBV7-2 TGTGCCAGCAGCTGGGACAGAAAAGAGACCCAGTACTTC CASSWDRKETQYF
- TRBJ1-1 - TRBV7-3 TGTGCCAGCAGCTTCGCGGGGGCTGAAGCTTTCTTT CASSFAGAEAFF
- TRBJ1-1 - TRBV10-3 TGTGCCATCAGTGAGGGCAGGCCGAACACTGAAGCTTTCTTT CAISEGRPNTEAFF
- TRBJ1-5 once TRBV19 TGTGCCAGTAGTATGGGCACAGCTAGCAATCAGCCCCAGCATTTT CASSMGTASNQPQHF
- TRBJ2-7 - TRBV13 TGTGCCAGCAGCGGAGGACCGGGGATCTGGAGCGAGCAGTACTTC CASSGGPGIWSEQYF
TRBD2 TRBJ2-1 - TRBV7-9 TGTGCCAGCAGGCTTACCCGGGGGGGGAGGGGTGGGGATGAGCAGTTCTTC CASRLTRGGRGGDEQFF
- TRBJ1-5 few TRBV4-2 TGTGCCAGCAGCCAAGAAGCGCTAGGCAATCAGCCCCAGCATTTT CASSQEALGNQPQHF
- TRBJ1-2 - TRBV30 TGTGCCTGGTTTAAAATTCCAGCTAACTATGGCTACACCTTC CAWFKIPANYGYTF
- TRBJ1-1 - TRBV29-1 TGCAGCGTAGTAAAGGGACAGAACACTGAAGCTTTCTTT CSVVKGQNTEAFF
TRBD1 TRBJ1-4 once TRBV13 TGTGCCAGCAGCTACGGGACAGGGCCGTACGAACTGAATGAAAAACTGTTTTTT CASSYGTGPYELNEKLFF
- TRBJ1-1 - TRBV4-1 TGCGCCAGCAGCCAAGATCGGTGGGGAGCTGAAGCTTTCTTT CASSQDRWGAEAFF
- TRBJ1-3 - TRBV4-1 TGCGCCAGCAGCCAAGACAGAGGGACAGGAAACACCATATATTTT CASSQDRGTGNTIYF
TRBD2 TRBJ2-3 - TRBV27 TGTGCCAGCAGTTCGACTAGCCTCTATACGCAGTATTTT CASSSTSLYTQYF
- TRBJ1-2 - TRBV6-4 TGTGCCAGCAGCGAGGACCGGGATGCTAACTATGGCTACACCTTC CASSEDRDANYGYTF
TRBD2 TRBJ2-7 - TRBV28 TGTGCCAGCAGTTTCCGACCTAGCGGTAGCTCCTACGAGCAGTACTTC CASSFRPSGSSYEQYF
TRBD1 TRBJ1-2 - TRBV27 TGTGCCAGCAGTCCGATGACAGGGGTTGGGCGCTACACCTTC CASSPMTGVGRYTF
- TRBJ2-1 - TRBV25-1 TGTGCCAGCAGTGAGGGGAGCGGCTCCTACAATGAGCAGTTCTTC CASSEGSGSYNEQFF
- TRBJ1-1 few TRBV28 TGTGCCACGGGACTCTCGAACACTGAAGCTTTCTTT CATGLSNTEAFF
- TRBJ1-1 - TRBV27 TGTGCCAGCACCCCCCTGGGCATGAACACTGAAGCTTTCTTT CASTPLGMNTEAFF
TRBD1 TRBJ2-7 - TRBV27 TGTGCCAGCAGCGGTCCGGGACAGGGGGTCTACGAGCAGTACTTC CASSGPGQGVYEQYF
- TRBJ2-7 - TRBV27 TGTGCCAGCAGGGGTCCGGGGACCTACGAGCAGTACTTC CASRGPGTYEQYF
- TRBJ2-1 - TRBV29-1 TGCAGCGTTGATGGGTCCCGCAGGGCGGTGTCCAATGAGCAGTTCTTC CSVDGSRRAVSNEQFF
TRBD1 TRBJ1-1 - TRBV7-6 TGTGCCAGCAGCCGCGACAGGGACACTGAAGCTTTCTTT CASSRDRDTEAFF
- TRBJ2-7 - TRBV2 TGTGCCAGCAGTGTGGGAGACTTAGAGCACTTC CASSVGDLEHF
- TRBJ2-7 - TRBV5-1 TGCGCCAGCAGCTCGGCTAGCGACATTACCGAGCAGTACTTC CASSSASDITEQYF
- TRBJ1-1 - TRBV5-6 TGTGCCAGCAGCTTGGACAGGGACGCTGAAGCTTTCTTT CASSLDRDAEAFF
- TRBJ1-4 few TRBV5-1 TGCGCCAGCAGCTTACAGGGTGGGGGAAATGAAAAACTGTTTTTT CASSLQGGGNEKLFF
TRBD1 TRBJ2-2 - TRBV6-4 TGTGCCAGCAGTGAGAAAGGGGGCGGCACCGGGGAGCTGTTTTTT CASSEKGGGTGELFF
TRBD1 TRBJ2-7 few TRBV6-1 TGTGCCAGCAGTGAAGGGCAGGGGGCTTCCTACGAGCAGTACTTC CASSEGQGASYEQYF
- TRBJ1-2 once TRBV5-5 TGTGCCAGCAGCCTGGAGGGACACCCTAACTATGGCTACACCTTC CASSLEGHPNYGYTF
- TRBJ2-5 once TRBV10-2 TGCGCCAGCAGTGAGTGGGATGAGGGCCCTGTGGAGACCCAGTACTTC CASSEWDEGPVETQYF
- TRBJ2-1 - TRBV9 TGTGCCAGCAGCGTAGCTCCGGGAACCCCCAATGAGCAGTTCTTC CASSVAPGTPNEQFF
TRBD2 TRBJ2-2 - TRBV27 TGTGCCAGCAGTTTAGGAGCGGGAGCCAGCACCGGGGAGCTGTTTTTT CASSLGAGASTGELFF
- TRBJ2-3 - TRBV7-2 TGTGCCAGCAGCTTAGTTGGCGGAGATACGCAGTATTTT CASSLVGGDTQYF
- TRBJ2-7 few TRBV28 TGTGCCAGCAGCCGCGGGACCACCAGGGAGCAGTACTTC CASSRGTTREQYF
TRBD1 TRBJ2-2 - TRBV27 TGTGCCAGCAGTTTATTAGGACAGGGGGACACCGGGGAGCTGTTTTTT CASSLLGQGDTGELFF
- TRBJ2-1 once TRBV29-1 TGCAGCGTTGAAGATCTTCAGCGGAGGAGCTCCTACAATGAGCAGTTCTTC CSVEDLQRRSSYNEQFF
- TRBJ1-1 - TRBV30 TGTGCCTGGATCCTCCCGCCGGGTGCCGCTTTCTTT CAWILPPGAAFF
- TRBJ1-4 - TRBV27 TGTGCCAGCAGTTTTAGTAGGTCGGGAACTGAGGATGAAAAACTGTTTTTT CASSFSRSGTEDEKLFF
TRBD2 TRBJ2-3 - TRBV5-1 TGCGCCAGCAGCTCGGGACTAGCAGGCACAGATACGCAGTATTTT CASSSGLAGTDTQYF
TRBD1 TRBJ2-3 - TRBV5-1 TGCGCCAGCAGCCCGCGGACAGGGGGGATAGATACGCAGTATTTT CASSPRTGGIDTQYF
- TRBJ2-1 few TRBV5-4 TGTGCCAGCAGCCAAGGACTCAACTTGCAGTTCTTC CASSQGLNLQFF
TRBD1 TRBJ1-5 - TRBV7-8 TGTGCCAGCAGCTCCGACGCGACAGGGCGCAGGGCCCAGCATTTT CASSSDATGRRAQHF
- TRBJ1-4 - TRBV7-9 TGTTCCAGCAGCTTAGCCAGTCGAAGACTGTTTTTT CSSSLASRRLFF
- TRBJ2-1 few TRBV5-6 TGTGCCAGCAGCTACGGGGACAATGAGCAGTTCTTC CASSYGDNEQFF
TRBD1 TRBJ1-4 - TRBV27 TGTGCCAGCAGTTACAGGGGGCTAGAAAAACTGTTTTTT CASSYRGLEKLFF
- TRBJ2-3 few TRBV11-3 TGTGCCAGCAGCTTAGGAGTTAGCAGCACAGATACGCAGTATTTT CASSLGVSSTDTQYF
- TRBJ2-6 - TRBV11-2 TGTGCCAGCAGCTCTCTCCTCTCTGGGGCCAACGTCCTGACTTTC CASSSLLSGANVLTF
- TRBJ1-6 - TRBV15 TGTGCCACCAGCAGAGATACGGGGGGCAATTCACCCCTCCACTTT CATSRDTGGNSPLHF
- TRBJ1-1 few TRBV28 TGTGCCAGCAGTCCCCCTTACACTGAAGCTTTCTTT CASSPPYTEAFF